The entry below gives a single T cell receptor beta chain sequence along with its context. The CDR3 extends over 13 amino acids. V dropped 6 bases and J dropped 2 bases, with 10 bases sitting between them. Germline loops: CDR1 LNHDA, CDR2 SQIVND (reference sequence). The data were produced by immunoSEQ multiplex PCR, yet TCRdb's version contains in-frame clones alone and is incomplete. This table holds 150,000 to 200,000 clones, about 82% found once. This sample stems from a study of cytomegalovirus exposure and HLA in healthy donors. Sequences were obtained from PBMCs. V usage is TRBV19 and J usage is TRBJ1-2; D not certain. This TCR came from a woman between 18 and 29 years old in good health and CMV-seronegative. The CDR3 protein is CASREGQNYGYTF. The DNA for the CDR3 is TGTGCCAGTAGAGAGGGCCAGAACTATGGCTACACCTTC. Together with reference TRBV19 and TRBJ1-2, the CDR3 gives the full variable domain: DGGITQSPKYLFRKEGQNVTLSCEQNLNHDAMYWYRQDPGQGLRLIYYSQIVNDFQKGDIAEGYSVSREKKESFPLTVTSAQKNPTAFYLCASREGQNYGYTFGSGTRLTVV.